Sequencing of this T cell receptor beta chain was carried out in a study of tumor-infiltrating lymphocytes in primary liver carcinoma. Whole-study findings and limits: A significantly higher top-250-clone fraction was recorded for tumors than for blood (p = 0.039).

Starting material for RNA and DNA co-extraction consisted of about 17-31 mg of unsorted bulk tissue. Starting from around 0.45 ug of total RNA, TCR beta cDNA was produced with a primer in the constant region. Generation of the TCR beta libraries relied on three nested multiplex PCR rounds using slightly modified ARM-PCR. The study ran its first two PCR rounds for roughly 10 cycles each, using TRBV1-TRBV30 forward primers and a C-beta reverse primer. TCRdb passed the multiplex PCR reads through MiXCR, listing each CDR3 protein once. The sample contains 85,000 to 100,000 distinct CDR3 sequences, just under 70% of which appear only once. This clonotype was observed a few times. Antigen: not known. The germline V gene encodes CDR1 SGHRS and CDR2 YFSETQ. The CDR3 spans 16 residues. Losses at the gene ends were 4 bases for V and 6 bases for J; bases not matched to a gene: 13.

The chain uses TRBV5-1 and TRBJ2-7; 10 nucleotides match TRBD2. Sequences were obtained from tumor-adjacent normal liver tissue. This TCR came from a man aged 35 to 55 with primary liver carcinoma and hepatitis B virus infection. CDR3 DNA sequence: TGCGCCAGCAGCCCCGGGACTAGCGTACACGGTGGCGAGCAGTACTTC. Translated: CASSPGTSVHGGEQYF.